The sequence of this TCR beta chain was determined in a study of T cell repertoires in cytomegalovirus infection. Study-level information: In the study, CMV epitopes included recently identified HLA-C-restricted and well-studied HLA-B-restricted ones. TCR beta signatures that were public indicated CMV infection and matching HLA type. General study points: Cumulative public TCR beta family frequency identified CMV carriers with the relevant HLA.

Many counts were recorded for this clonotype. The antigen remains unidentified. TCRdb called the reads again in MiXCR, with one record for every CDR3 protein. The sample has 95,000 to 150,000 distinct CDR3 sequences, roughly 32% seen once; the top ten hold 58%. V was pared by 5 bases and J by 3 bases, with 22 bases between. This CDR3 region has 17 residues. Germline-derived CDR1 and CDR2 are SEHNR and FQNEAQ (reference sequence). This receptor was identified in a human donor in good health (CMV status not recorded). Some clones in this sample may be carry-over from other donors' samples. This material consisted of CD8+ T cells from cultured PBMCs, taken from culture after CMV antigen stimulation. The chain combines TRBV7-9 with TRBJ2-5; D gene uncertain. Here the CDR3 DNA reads TGTGCCAGCAGCCCACCCCTCCTCGGTGGCGAAAAAGAGACCCAGTACTTC. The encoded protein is CASSPPLLGGEKETQYF. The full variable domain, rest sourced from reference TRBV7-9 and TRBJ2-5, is DTGVSQNPRHKITKRGQNVTFRCDPISEHNRLYWYRQTLGQGPEFLTYFQNEAQLEKSRLLSDRFSAERPKGSFSTLEIQRTEQGDSAMYLCASSPPLLGGEKETQYFGPGTRLLVL.